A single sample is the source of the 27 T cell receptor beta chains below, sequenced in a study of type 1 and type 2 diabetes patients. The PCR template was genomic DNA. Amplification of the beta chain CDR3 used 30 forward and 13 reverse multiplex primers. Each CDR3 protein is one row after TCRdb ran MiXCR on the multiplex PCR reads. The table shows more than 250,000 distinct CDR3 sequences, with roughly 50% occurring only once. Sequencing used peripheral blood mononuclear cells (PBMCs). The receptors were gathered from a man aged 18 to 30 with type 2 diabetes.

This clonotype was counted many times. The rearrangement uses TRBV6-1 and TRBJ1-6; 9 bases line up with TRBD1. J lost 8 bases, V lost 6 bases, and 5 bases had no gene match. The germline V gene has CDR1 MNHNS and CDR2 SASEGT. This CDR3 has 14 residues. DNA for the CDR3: TGTGCCAGCAGCCGGACAGGGGAGGATTCACCCCTCCACTTT. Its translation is CASSRTGEDSPLHF.

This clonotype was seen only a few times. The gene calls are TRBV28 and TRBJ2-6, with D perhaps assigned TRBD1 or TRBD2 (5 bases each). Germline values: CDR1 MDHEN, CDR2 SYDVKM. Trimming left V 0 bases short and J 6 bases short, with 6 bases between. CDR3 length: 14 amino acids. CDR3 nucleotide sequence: TGTGCCAGCAGTTTATGGGGGGAGGCCAACGTCCTGACTTTC. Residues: CASSLWGEANVLTF.

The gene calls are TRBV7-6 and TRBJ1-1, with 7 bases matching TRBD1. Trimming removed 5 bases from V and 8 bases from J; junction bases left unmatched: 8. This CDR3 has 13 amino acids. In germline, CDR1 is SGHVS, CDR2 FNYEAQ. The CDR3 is CASSKWDSSEAFF. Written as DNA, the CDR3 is TGTGCCAGCAGCAAATGGGACAGTTCCGAAGCTTTCTTT. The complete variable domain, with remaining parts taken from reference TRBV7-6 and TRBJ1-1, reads GAGVSQSPRYKVTKRGQDVALRCDPISGHVSLYWYRQALGQGPEFLTYFNYEAQQDKSGLPNDRFSAERPEGSISTLTIQRTEQRDSAMYRCASSKWDSSEAFFGQGTRLTVV.

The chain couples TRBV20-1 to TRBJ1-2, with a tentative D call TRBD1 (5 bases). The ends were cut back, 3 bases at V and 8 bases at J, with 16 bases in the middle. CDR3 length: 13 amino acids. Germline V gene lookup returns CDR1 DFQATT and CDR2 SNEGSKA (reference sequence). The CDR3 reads CSASLAGAEGYTF. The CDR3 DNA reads TGCAGTGCTAGCTTAGCTGGGGCTGAGGGCTACACCTTC.

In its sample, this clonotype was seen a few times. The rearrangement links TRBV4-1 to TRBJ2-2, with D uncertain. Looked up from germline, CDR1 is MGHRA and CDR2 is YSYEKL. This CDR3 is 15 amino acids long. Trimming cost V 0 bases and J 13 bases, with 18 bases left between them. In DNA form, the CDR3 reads TGCGCCAGCAGCCAAGAAGTTAACGCCCCGTGGGGGCTGTTTTTT. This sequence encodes CASSQEVNAPWGLFF.

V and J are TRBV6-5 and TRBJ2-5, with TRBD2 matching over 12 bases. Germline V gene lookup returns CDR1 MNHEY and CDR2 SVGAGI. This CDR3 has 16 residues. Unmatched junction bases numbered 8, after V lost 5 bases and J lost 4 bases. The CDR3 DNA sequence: TGTGCCAGCAGTCCACTAGCGGGAGGAGTAGGAGAGACCCAGTACTTC. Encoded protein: CASSPLAGGVGETQYF.

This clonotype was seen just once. CDR3 protein: CAWSVLPYWDTDTQYF. In nucleotides, the CDR3 is TGTGCCTGGAGTGTACTCCCGTATTGGGACACAGATACGCAGTATTTT. The V and J genes are TRBV30 and TRBJ2-3; D is unresolved. CDR3 length: 16 residues. CDR1 and CDR2 from the germline V gene are GTSNPN and SVGIG (reference sequence). The V and J ends lost 0 bases and 2 bases respectively, with 15 bases between them.

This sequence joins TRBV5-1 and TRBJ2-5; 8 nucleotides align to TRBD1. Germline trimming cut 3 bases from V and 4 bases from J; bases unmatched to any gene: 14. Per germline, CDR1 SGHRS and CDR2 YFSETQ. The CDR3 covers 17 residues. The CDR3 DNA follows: TGCGCCAGCAGCTCGCCCCAGGGGGCGCGGATACTAGAGACCCAGTACTTC. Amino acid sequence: CASSSPQGARILETQYF.

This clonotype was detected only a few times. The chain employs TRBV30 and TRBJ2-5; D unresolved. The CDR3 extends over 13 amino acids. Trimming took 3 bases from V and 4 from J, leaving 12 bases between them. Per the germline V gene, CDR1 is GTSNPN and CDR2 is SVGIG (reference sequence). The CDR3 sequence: CAWRSSYRETQYF. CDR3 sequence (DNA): TGTGCCTGGAGATCTTCTTACCGAGAGACCCAGTACTTC. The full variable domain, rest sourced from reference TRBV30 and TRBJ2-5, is SQTIHQWPATLVQPVGSPLSLECTVEGTSNPNLYWYRQAAGRGLQLLFYSVGIGQISSEVPQNLSASRPQDRQFILSSKKLLLSDSGFYLCAWRSSYRETQYFGPGTRLLVL.

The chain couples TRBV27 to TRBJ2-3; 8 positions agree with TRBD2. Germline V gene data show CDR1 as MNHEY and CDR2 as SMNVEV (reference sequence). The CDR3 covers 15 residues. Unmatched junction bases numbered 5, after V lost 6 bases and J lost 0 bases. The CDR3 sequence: CASRTWTSSTDTQYF. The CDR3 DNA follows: TGTGCCAGCAGAACGTGGACTAGCAGCACAGATACGCAGTATTTT.

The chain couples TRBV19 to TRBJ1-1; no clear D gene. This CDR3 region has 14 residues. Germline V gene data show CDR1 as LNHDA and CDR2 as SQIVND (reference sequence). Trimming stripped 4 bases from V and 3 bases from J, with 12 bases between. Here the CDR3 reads CASSTQRLDTEAFF. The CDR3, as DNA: TGTGCCAGTAGTACTCAGCGGTTGGACACTGAAGCTTTCTTT.

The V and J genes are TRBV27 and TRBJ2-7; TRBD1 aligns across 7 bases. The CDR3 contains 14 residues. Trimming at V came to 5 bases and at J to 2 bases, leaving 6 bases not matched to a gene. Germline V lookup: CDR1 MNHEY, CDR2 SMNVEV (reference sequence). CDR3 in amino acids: CASSQPGQTYEQYF. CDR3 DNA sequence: TGTGCCAGCAGTCAACCGGGACAGACCTACGAGCAGTACTTC.

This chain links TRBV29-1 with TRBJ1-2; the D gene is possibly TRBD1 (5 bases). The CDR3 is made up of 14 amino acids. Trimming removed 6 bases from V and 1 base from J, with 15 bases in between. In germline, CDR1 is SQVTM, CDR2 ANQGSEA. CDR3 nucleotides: TGCAGCGTCCCGCTTGGGACGGGTAACTATGGCTACACCTTC. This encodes CSVPLGTGNYGYTF.

The CDR3 loop reads CASSWSVNDYEQYF. The CDR3 DNA is TGTGCCAGCAGCTGGTCAGTAAACGACTACGAGCAGTACTTC. The rearrangement joins TRBV11-1 to TRBJ2-7; D gene unclear. Germline V gene lookup returns CDR1 SGHAT and CDR2 FQDESV (reference sequence). The CDR3 runs to 14 residues. Trimming shortened V by 4 bases and J by 3 bases, and 13 bases separated the two germline ends.

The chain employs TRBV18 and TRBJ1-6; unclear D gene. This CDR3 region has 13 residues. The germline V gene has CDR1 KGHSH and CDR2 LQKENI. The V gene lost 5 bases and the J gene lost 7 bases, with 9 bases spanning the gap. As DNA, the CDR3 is TGTGCCAGCTCAATGGACGGGAATTCACCCCTCCACTTT. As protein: CASSMDGNSPLHF.

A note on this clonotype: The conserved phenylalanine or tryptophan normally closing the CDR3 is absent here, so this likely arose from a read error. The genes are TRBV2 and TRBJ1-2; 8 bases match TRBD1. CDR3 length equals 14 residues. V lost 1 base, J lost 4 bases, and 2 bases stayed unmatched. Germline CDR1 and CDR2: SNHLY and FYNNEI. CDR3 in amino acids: CASSEGTGSYGYTI. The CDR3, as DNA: TGTGCCAGCAGTGAAGGGACAGGGAGCTATGGCTACACCATC.

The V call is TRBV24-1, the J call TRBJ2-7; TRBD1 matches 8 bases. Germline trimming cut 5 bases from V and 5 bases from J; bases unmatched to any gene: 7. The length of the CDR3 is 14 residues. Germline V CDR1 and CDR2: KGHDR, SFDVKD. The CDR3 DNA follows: TGTGCCACCAGTGGTCCGGACAGGGTGGACGAGCAGTACTTC. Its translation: CATSGPDRVDEQYF.

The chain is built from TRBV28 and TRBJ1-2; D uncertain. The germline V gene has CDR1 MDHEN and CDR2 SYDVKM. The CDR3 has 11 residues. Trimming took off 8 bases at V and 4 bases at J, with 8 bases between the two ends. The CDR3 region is CASHNFYGYTF. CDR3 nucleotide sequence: TGTGCCAGCCACAACTTCTATGGCTACACCTTC.

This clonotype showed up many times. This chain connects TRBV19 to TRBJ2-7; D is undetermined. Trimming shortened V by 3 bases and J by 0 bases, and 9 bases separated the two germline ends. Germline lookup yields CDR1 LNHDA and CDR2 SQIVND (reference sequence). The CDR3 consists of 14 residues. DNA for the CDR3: TGTGCCAGTAGTATTGGTCCTGCCTCCTACGAGCAGTACTTC. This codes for CASSIGPASYEQYF.

The CDR3, as DNA: TGTGCCAGCAGTTACCGCGTGACAGGGAGTAATTCACCCCTCCACTTT. Its translation: CASSYRVTGSNSPLHF. The gene calls are TRBV6-5 and TRBJ1-6; 7 bases align to TRBD1. After removal of 2 bases from V and 6 bases from J, the junction contained 7 bases not matched to a gene. This CDR3 contains 16 residues. Germline CDR1 is MNHEY and CDR2 is SVGAGI.

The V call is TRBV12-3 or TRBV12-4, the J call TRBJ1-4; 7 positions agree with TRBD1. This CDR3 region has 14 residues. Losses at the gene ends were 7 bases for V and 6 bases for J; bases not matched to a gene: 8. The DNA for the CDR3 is TGTGCCAGCACCCCGACAGGGTTCTATGAAAAACTGTTTTTT. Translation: CASTPTGFYEKLFF.

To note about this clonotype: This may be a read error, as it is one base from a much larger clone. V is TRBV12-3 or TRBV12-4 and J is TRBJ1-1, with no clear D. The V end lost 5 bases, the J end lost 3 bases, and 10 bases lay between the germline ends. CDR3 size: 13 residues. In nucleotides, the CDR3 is TGTGCCAGCAGTGAAGACTTGGACACTGAAGCTTTCTTT. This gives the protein CASSEDLDTEAFF.

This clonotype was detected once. The CDR3 loop is CASSLRTGPYGYTF. The CDR3 DNA reads as TGTGCCAGCAGCTTGCGGACAGGACCCTATGGCTACACCTTC. V usage is TRBV5-4 and J usage is TRBJ1-2; 7 positions match TRBD1. Trimming removed 1 base from V and 4 bases from J; junction bases left unmatched: 4. This CDR3 is 14 amino acids long. Germline V gene lookup returns CDR1 SGHNT and CDR2 YYREEE (reference sequence).

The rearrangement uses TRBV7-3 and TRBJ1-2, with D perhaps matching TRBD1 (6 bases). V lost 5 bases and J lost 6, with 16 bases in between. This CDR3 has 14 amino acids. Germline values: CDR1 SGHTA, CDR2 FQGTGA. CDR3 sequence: CASSPDRTLDGYTF. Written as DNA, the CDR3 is TGTGCCAGCAGCCCTGACAGGACCCTGGATGGCTACACCTTC.

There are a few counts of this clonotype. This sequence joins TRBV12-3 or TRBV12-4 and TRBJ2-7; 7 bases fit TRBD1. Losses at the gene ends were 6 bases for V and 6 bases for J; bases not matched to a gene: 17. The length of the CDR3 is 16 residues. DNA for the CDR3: TGTGCCAGCAGGCAAAACAGGGGATCAACGCTGGGCGAGCAGTACTTC. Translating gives CASRQNRGSTLGEQYF.

CDR3 protein: CASGHEQKAGHSREANVLTF. The CDR3 DNA is TGTGCTAGTGGTCACGAGCAGAAGGCGGGACACTCTCGTGAGGCCAACGTCCTGACTTTC. The chain recombines TRBV12-5 with TRBJ2-6; D possibly matches TRBD1 or TRBD2 (6 bases each). The CDR3 consists of 20 residues. From germline, CDR1 is LGHNT and CDR2 FRNRAP. Trimming took 5 bases from V and 6 from J, leaving 29 bases between them. The whole variable domain, filled in from reference TRBV12-5 and TRBJ2-6, reads DARVTQTPRHKVTEMGQEVTMRCQPILGHNTVFWYRQTMMQGLELLAYFRNRAPLDDSGMPKDRFSAEMPDATLATLKIQPSEPRDSAVYFCASGHEQKAGHSREANVLTFGAGSRLTVL.

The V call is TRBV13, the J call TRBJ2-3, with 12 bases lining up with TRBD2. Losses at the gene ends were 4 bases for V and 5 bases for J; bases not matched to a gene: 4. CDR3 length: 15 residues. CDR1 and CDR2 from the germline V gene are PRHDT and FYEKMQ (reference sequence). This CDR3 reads CASSSSGRAVDTQYF. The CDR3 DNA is TGTGCCAGCAGCTCTAGCGGGAGGGCGGTAGATACGCAGTATTTT.